Described below is a single T cell receptor (beta chain) sequence and its context. Antigen specificity is unknown. The entry originates in a study of T cell repertoires in aging, cancer and after chemotherapy. Study-wide context: Six age groups, ranging from 30 or younger to 70 or older, included the donors. Clear clonal overlap appeared across healthy donor samples taken over several months to years.

TCR beta rearrangements were amplified from peripheral blood genomic DNA. Multiplex touch-down PCR with TRB-A/B primers amplified rearranged V-D-J TRB sequences. TCRdb re-derived calls from the multiplex PCR reads in MiXCR, one entry per CDR3 protein. The sample lists thousands of distinct CDR3 sequences, approximately 40% seen once, with 40% in the top ten. The CDR3 is 15 residues long. In germline, CDR1 is LNHNV, CDR2 YYDKDF (reference sequence). V lost 1 base, J lost 4 bases, and 11 bases lay in between. Findings and limits, study-wide: Untreated cancer patients had significantly lower blood TCR diversity than age-matched healthy donors. Median generation probability rose over the chemotherapy interval in each cancer cohort, suggesting rebound thymic output.

The chain couples TRBV15 to TRBJ1-3, with TRBD1 as a possible D gene (5 bases). This clonotype was sampled from a human donor in good health. Sequenced: blood. Here the CDR3 DNA reads TGTGCCACCAGCAGAGGCGGGGCAGCAGGAAACACCATATATTTT. This codes for CATSRGGAAGNTIYF.